The present T cell receptor beta chain was sequenced within a study of blood T cell repertoires in COVID-19. The table came from immunoSEQ multiplex PCR; TCRdb's copy has only in-frame clones and leaves some out. The sample records some 200,000 clones, around 82% being singletons. Material for sequencing was peripheral blood. The TCR originated in a human donor with acute or convalescent COVID-19. The donor label of this sample is uncertain.

DNA for the CDR3: TGTGCCAGTAATACCCCCGGGACAGGGGGCACTGAAGCTTTCTTT. This gives the protein CASNTPGTGGTEAFF. The rearrangement links TRBV19 to TRBJ1-1; 11 bases align to TRBD1. CDR1 and CDR2 (germline): LNHDA, SQIVND (reference sequence). Trimming removed 7 bases from V and 4 bases from J; junction bases left unmatched: 8. The CDR3 covers 15 residues.